Listed below are T cell receptor beta chains from one sample, sequenced in a study of Graves' ophthalmopathy and Graves' hyperthyroidism. TCRdb ran MiXCR on the multiplex PCR reads and lists one entry per CDR3 protein. The profile shows around 1,200,000 distinct CDR3 sequences, about 35% of them singletons. Sequencing input: peripheral blood or thyroid tissue (not recorded which). The receptors come from an adult man with Graves' hyperthyroidism. Both conserved end residues are part of each CDR3. The order of the fields is J gene, V gene, clone size, D gene, CDR3 DNA, CDR3 protein. A D gene is named only where the DNA matches it firmly. Expanded clones are given a class, and other clones once, few, many or no size at all.

TRBJ1-1 TRBV2 many . TGTGCCAGCAGTGAATTACCACAGGGGAACACTGAAGCTTTCTTT CASSELPQGNTEAFF
TRBJ1-1 TRBV6-1 few TRBD1 TGTGCCAGCAGTGAACAGGGGGCGCTTGAAGCTTTCTTT CASSEQGALEAFF
TRBJ1-2 TRBV6-6 . . TGTGCCAGCAGTGAAGGACAGTTCGACGGCTACACCTTC CASSEGQFDGYTF
TRBJ1-2 TRBV12-3/TRBV12-4 many TRBD1 TGTGCCAGCGTTCCGGGACAGGGGGTAAACTATGGCTACACCTTC CASVPGQGVNYGYTF
TRBJ1-1 TRBV2 many TRBD1 TGTGCCAGCAGGACGGCCGGGACAGGGAACACTGAAGCTTTCTTT CASRTAGTGNTEAFF
TRBJ1-1 TRBV10-3 . . TGTGCCATCAGTGACCCCCAGGGACATAGAAAGAACACTGAAGCTTTCTTT CAISDPQGHRKNTEAFF
TRBJ1-5 TRBV25-1 . . TGTGCCAGCTTAGGGGGGCTTTATAGCAATCAGCCCCAGCATTTT CASLGGLYSNQPQHF
TRBJ2-7 TRBV11-2 many . TGTGCCAGCAGCCCTAAACTAGAAAGGTACTTC CASSPKLERYF
TRBJ2-5 TRBV30 . . TGTGCCTGGAGTGCGGGACACTCAGGAGAGACCCAGTACTTC CAWSAGHSGETQYF
TRBJ2-5 TRBV7-3 few . TGTGCCAGCAGCACCGGGGGAGAGACCCAGCACTTC CASSTGGETQHF
TRBJ2-7 TRBV30 . TRBD1 TGTGCCTGGAGAAAGGGGGACAGGGGCTACGAGCAGTACTTC CAWRKGDRGYEQYF
TRBJ2-7 TRBV7-2 many TRBD2 TGTGCCAGCAGCCCCATGAGCGGGGAATCCTACGAGCAGTACTTC CASSPMSGESYEQYF
TRBJ1-5 TRBV7-2 many . TGTGCCAGCATCCCGCCAGAAGGCAGTACCCAGCATTTT CASIPPEGSTQHF
TRBJ2-6 TRBV6-1 . . TGTGCCAGCAGTGAAGGGACGTCGGGGGCCAACGTCCTGACTTTC CASSEGTSGANVLTF
TRBJ2-5 TRBV12-3/TRBV12-4 few TRBD2 TGTGCCAGCAGTTTCCAACTAGCGGATAAACAAGAGACCCAGTACTTC CASSFQLADKQETQYF
TRBJ2-2 TRBV10-3 few . TGTGCCATCATGGGGGGTTCGAACACCGGGGAGCTGTTTTTT CAIMGGSNTGELFF
TRBJ1-3 TRBV11-2 . . TGTGCCAGCAGCTTAGATGGGTTAAACACCATATATTTT CASSLDGLNTIYF
TRBJ1-1 TRBV10-3 few . TGTGCCACCAGTCGCGGGGGGGGGAACACTGAAGCTTTCTTT CATSRGGGNTEAFF